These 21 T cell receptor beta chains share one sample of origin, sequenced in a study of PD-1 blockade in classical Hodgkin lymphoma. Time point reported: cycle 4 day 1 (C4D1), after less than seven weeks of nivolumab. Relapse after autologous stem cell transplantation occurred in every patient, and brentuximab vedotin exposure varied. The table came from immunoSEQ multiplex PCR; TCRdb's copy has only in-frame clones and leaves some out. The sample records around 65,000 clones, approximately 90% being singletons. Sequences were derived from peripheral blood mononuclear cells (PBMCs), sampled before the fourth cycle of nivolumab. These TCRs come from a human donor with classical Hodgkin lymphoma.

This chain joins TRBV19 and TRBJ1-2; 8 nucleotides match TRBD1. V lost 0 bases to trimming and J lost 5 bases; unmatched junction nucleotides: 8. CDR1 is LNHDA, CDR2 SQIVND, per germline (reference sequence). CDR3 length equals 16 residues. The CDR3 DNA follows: TGTGCCAGTAGTATAGATTCCGGGGGGACAGGATATGGCTACACCTTC. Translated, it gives CASSIDSGGTGYGYTF.

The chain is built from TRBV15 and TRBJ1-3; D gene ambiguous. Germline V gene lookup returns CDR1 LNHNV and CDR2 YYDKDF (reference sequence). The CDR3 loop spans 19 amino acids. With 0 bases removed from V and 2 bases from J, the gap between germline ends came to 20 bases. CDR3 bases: TGTGCCACCAGCAGAGAAGGCGTCAGACGGACTGTAGCTGGAAACACCATATATTTT. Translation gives CATSREGVRRTVAGNTIYF.

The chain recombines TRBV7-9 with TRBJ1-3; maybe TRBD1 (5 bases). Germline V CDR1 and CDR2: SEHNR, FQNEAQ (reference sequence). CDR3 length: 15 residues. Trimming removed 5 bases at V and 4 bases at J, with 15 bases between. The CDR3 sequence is CASSPRGFAGNTIYF. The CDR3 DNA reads TGTGCCAGCAGCCCGAGGGGTTTTGCGGGAAACACCATATATTTT.

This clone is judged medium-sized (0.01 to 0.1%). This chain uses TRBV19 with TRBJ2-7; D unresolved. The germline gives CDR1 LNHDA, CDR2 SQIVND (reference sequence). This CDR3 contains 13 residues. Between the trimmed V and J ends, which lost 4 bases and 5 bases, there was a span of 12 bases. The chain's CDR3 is CASSNGVGNEQYF. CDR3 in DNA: TGTGCCAGTAGTAATGGGGTGGGGAACGAGCAGTACTTC.

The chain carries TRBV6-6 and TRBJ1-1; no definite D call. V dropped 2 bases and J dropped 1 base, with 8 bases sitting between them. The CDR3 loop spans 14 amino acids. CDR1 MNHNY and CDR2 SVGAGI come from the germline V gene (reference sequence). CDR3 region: CASSYELPNTEAFF. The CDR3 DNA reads TGTGCCAGCAGTTACGAACTTCCGAACACTGAAGCTTTCTTT.

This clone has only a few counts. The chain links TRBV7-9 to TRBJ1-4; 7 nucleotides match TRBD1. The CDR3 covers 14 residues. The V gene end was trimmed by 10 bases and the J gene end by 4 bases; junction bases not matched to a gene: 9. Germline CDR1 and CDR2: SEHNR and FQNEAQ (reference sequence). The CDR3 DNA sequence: TGTGCCACCGACGACAGGGTGATTAATGAAAAACTGTTTTTT. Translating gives CATDDRVINEKLFF.

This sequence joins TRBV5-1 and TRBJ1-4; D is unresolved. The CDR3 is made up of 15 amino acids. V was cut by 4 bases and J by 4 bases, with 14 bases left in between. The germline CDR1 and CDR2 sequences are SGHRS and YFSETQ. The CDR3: CASSQLDPHNEKLFF. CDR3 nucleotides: TGCGCCAGCAGCCAGTTGGATCCCCATAATGAAAAACTGTTTTTT.

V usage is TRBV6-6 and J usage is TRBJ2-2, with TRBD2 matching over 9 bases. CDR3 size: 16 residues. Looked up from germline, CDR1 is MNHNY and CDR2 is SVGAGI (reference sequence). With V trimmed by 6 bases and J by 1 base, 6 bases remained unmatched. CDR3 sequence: CASRDSGGRNTGELFF. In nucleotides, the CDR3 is TGTGCCAGCAGAGATAGCGGGGGTCGGAACACCGGGGAGCTGTTTTTT.

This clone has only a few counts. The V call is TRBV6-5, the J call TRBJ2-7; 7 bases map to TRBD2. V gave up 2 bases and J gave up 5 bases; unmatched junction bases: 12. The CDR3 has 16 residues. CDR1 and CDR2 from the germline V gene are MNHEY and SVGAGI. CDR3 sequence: CASSYLSTGGRNEQYF. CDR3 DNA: TGTGCCAGCAGTTACCTTTCAACGGGAGGTCGGAACGAGCAGTACTTC.

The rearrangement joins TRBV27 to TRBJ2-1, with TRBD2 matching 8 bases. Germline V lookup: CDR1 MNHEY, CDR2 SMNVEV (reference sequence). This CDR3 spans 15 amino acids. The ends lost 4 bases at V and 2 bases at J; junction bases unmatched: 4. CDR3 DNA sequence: TGTGCCAGCAGTTCGGGGGGGACGACCTACAATGAGCAGTTCTTC. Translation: CASSSGGTTYNEQFF.

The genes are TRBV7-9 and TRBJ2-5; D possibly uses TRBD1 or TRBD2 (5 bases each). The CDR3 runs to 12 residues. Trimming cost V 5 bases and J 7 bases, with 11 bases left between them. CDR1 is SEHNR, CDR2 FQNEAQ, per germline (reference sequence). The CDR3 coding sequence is TGTGCCAGCAGCGGGGACGTGGTGACCCAGTACTTC. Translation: CASSGDVVTQYF.

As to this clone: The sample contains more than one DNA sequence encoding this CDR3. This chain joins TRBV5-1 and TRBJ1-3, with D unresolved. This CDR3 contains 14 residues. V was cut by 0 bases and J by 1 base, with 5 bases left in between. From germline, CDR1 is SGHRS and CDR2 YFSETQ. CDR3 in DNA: TGCGCCAGCAGCTTGGAGGGATCTGGAAACACCATATATTTT. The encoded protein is CASSLEGSGNTIYF.

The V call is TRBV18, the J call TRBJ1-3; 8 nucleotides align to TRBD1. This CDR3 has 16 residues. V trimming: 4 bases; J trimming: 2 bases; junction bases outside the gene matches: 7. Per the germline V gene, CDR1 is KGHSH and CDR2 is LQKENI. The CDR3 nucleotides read TGTGCCAGCTCACACGGACAGGGTAACACTGGAAACACCATATATTTT. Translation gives CASSHGQGNTGNTIYF.

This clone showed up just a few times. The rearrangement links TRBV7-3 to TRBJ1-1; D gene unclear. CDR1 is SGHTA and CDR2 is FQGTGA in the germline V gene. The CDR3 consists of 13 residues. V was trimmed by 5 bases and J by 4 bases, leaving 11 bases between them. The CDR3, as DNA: TGTGCCAGCAGCGCTATCTCAGGCACTGAAGCTTTCTTT. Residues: CASSAISGTEAFF.

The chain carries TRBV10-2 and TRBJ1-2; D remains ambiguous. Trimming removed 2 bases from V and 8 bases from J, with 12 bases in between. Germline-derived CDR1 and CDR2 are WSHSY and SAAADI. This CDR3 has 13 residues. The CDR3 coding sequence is TGCGCCAGCAGTGAGGCAATTCTTGAAGGCTACACCTTC. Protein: CASSEAILEGYTF.

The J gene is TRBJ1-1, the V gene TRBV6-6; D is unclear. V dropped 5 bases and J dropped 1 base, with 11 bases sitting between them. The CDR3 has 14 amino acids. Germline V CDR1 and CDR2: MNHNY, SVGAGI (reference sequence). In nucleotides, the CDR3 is TGTGCCAGCAGTCAAACTGATAGGAACACTGAAGCTTTCTTT. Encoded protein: CASSQTDRNTEAFF.

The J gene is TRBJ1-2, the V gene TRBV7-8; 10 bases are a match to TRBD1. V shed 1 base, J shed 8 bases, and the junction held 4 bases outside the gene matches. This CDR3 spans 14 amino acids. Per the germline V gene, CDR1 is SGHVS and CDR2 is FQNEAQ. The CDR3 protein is CASSLDRTGGGYTF. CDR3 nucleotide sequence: TGTGCCAGCAGCTTAGACCGGACAGGGGGAGGCTACACCTTC.

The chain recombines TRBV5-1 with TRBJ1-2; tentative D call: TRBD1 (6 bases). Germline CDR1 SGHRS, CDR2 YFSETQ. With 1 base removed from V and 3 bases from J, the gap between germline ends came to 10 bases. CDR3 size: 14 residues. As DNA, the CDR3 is TGCGCCAGCAGCTTGACGGGGGCTGACTATGGCTACACCTTC. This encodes CASSLTGADYGYTF. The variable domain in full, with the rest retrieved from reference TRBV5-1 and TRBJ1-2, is KAGVTQTPRYLIKTRGQQVTLSCSPISGHRSVSWYQQTPGQGLQFLFEYFSETQRNKGNFPGRFSGRQFSNSRSEMNVSTLELGDSALYLCASSLTGADYGYTFGSGTRLTVV.

The CDR3 protein is CAWSPGTGDYEQYF. For the CDR3, the DNA is TGTGCCTGGAGTCCCGGGACAGGGGACTACGAGCAGTACTTC. The chain recombines TRBV30 with TRBJ2-5, with TRBD1 matching 10 bases. The end of the DNA fits TRBJ2-7 better, so the J call may be wrong. This CDR3 has 14 residues. Germline V lookup: CDR1 GTSNPN, CDR2 SVGIG (reference sequence).

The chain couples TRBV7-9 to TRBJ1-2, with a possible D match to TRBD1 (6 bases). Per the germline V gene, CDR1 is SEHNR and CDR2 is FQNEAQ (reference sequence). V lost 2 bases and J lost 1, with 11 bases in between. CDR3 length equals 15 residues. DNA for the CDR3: TGTGCCAGCAGCTTACTGGCAGGGGATAACTATGGCTACACCTTC. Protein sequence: CASSLLAGDNYGYTF.

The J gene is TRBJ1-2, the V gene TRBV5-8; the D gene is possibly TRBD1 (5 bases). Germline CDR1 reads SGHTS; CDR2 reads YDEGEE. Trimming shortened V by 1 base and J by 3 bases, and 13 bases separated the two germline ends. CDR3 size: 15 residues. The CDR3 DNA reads TGTGCCAGCAGCTTGACAGGACTTGGAGACTATGGCTACACCTTC. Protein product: CASSLTGLGDYGYTF.